These T cell receptor beta chains were read from a single sample in a study of blood T cell repertoires in COVID-19. Some clones are missing from TCRdb's copy, which holds only in-frame ones; the method was immunoSEQ multiplex PCR. The table lists about 230,000 clones, just over 85% of them singletons. Specimen: peripheral blood. These receptor sequences come from a man aged 50 to 60 with COVID-19, enrolled during active disease. Each CDR3 is given with its conserved first and last residue. Fields, in order: J gene, clone size, D gene, V gene, CDR3 protein, CDR3 DNA. The D gene is left open where the match is weak. A clone size is listed for some rows: how often the clone was seen (once, few, many), or a class if it is expanded.

TRBJ2-5 once TRBD1 TRBV29-1 CSVVPLLEGAIRTQYF TGCAGCGTTGTTCCTCTCTTAGAGGGGGCGATAAGGACCCAGTACTTC
TRBJ1-2 once TRBD1 TRBV11-2 CASSSTGTYGYTF TGTGCCAGCAGCTCGACAGGGACCTATGGCTACACCTTC
TRBJ2-2 . TRBD2 TRBV11-2 CASSSLPSGSTGELFF TGTGCCAGCAGCTCCCTCCCTAGCGGGAGCACCGGGGAGCTGTTTTTT
TRBJ1-6 . TRBD1 TRBV6-1 CASSELGTGNSPLHF TGTGCCAGCAGTGAATTAGGGACAGGAAACTCACCCCTCCACTTT
TRBJ1-2 . TRBD1 TRBV5-6 CASSQPQGDGYTF TGTGCCAGCAGCCAACCCCAGGGGGATGGCTACACCTTC
TRBJ1-5 . . TRBV5-8 CASSLWPRNSNQPQHF TGTGCCAGCAGCTTGTGGCCGCGGAATAGCAATCAGCCCCAGCATTTT
TRBJ1-2 once . TRBV6-1 CASSERLGARGYTF TGTGCCAGCAGTGAACGCCTGGGGGCGAGAGGCTACACCTTC
TRBJ1-6 . TRBD1 TRBV19 CASSMGTGNSPLHF TGTGCCAGTAGTATGGGGACAGGGAATTCACCCCTCCACTTT
TRBJ2-7 . TRBD1 TRBV7-7 CASSLGQGSPYEQYF TGTGCTAGCAGCTTAGGACAGGGGAGCCCCTACGAGCAGTACTTC
TRBJ1-6 . . TRBV5-4 CASSLFGGNNSPLHF TGTGCCAGCAGCTTGTTCGGGGGAAACAATTCACCCCTCCACTTT
TRBJ1-1 . TRBD1 TRBV29-1 CSVVPRQGSEAFF TGCAGCGTTGTGCCGCGACAGGGTAGTGAAGCTTTCTTT
TRBJ2-1 . TRBD2 TRBV7-7 CASSRGTSGGNEQFF TGTGCCAGCAGCCGAGGGACTAGCGGGGGCAATGAGCAGTTCTTC
TRBJ2-3 . TRBD2 TRBV7-2 CASSPRVSGNTQYF TGTGCCAGCAGCCCGAGAGTTAGCGGGAATACGCAGTATTTT
TRBJ1-5 . . TRBV25-1 CASSPAGNQPQHF TGTGCCAGCAGTCCTGCGGGAAATCAGCCCCAGCATTTT
TRBJ1-1 . TRBD1 TRBV19 CASSEQGSYTEAFF TGTGCCAGTAGTGAACAGGGGTCGTACACTGAAGCTTTCTTT
TRBJ1-2 . TRBD1 TRBV11-2 CASSLGQGGYGYTF TGTGCCAGCAGCCTCGGACAGGGAGGCTATGGCTACACCTTC
TRBJ2-2 . . TRBV7-2 CASSLYWAGADTGELFF TGTGCCAGCAGCTTATATTGGGCGGGGGCGGACACCGGGGAGCTGTTTTTT
TRBJ1-2 few . TRBV7-2 CASGNRVGYGYTF TGTGCCAGCGGAAACAGGGTTGGCTATGGCTACACCTTC
TRBJ2-1 . . TRBV5-1 CASSAGLYSSYNEQFF TGCGCCAGCAGCGCGGGACTCTACAGCTCCTACAATGAGCAGTTCTTC
TRBJ2-7 once TRBD2 TRBV18 CASSPFRSGSRNEQYF TGTGCCAGCTCACCATTTCGTAGCGGGAGCAGGAACGAGCAGTACTTC
TRBJ2-7 . TRBD1 TRBV2 CASRRTGIYEQYF TGTGCCAGCAGGAGGACAGGGATCTACGAGCAGTACTTC
TRBJ2-1 few . TRBV28 CASTSGLTNEQFF TGTGCCAGCACTTCCGGACTCACCAATGAGCAGTTCTTC
TRBJ2-1 few TRBD2 TRBV5-4 CASSRELARGGNEQFF TGTGCCAGCAGCAGGGAACTAGCGAGAGGTGGCAATGAGCAGTTCTTC
TRBJ2-7 once . TRBV30 CACGASRSSYEQYF TGTGCCTGTGGGGCGTCAAGAAGCTCCTACGAGCAGTACTTC
TRBJ1-5 . . TRBV20-1 CSAGDQPQHF TGCAGTGCCGGGGATCAGCCCCAGCATTTT
TRBJ2-1 . . TRBV19 CASSILPGQSYNEQFF TGTGCCAGTAGTATACTTCCGGGTCAATCATACAATGAGCAGTTCTTC
TRBJ2-7 . TRBD1 TRBV28 CASSPGTANHYEQYF TGTGCCAGCAGTCCCGGGACAGCGAATCACTACGAGCAGTACTTC
TRBJ2-1 . TRBD1 TRBV12-3/TRBV12-4 CASRKTGVHEQFF TGTGCCAGCAGGAAGACAGGGGTCCATGAGCAGTTCTTC
TRBJ2-7 . . TRBV19 CASSISQTLRYEQYF TGTGCCAGTAGTATCTCACAGACACTGCGCTACGAGCAGTACTTC
TRBJ2-7 . . TRBV18 CASSPIGSSYEQYF TGTGCCAGCTCACCAATCGGGAGCTCCTACGAGCAGTACTTC
TRBJ1-5 few . TRBV12-3/TRBV12-4 CASSPDTNQPQHF TGTGCCAGCAGCCCAGATACCAATCAGCCCCAGCATTTT
TRBJ2-2 few TRBD1 TRBV5-1 CASSLGQGEGTGELFF TGCGCCAGCAGCTTGGGACAGGGAGAAGGGACCGGGGAGCTGTTTTTT
TRBJ2-7 . . TRBV7-9 CASSPTVNEQYF TGTGCCAGCAGCCCAACAGTGAACGAGCAGTACTTC
TRBJ2-1 . TRBD2 TRBV5-6 CASSLGGTSGYNEQFF TGTGCCAGCAGCTTGGGGGGGACTAGCGGCTACAATGAGCAGTTCTTC
TRBJ1-4 . . TRBV7-6 CASSSRRGFNEKLFF TGTGCCAGCAGCTCCCGGCGGGGCTTTAATGAAAAACTGTTTTTT
TRBJ2-5 . . TRBV6-5 CASSFSDRYQETQYF TGTGCCAGCAGTTTCTCCGACAGGTACCAAGAGACCCAGTACTTC